Following are 25 T cell receptor beta chains from one sample sequenced in a study of PD-1 blockade in classical Hodgkin lymphoma. Assay: immunoSEQ multiplex PCR; the TCRdb copy retains only in-frame clones and omits some. Of roughly 150,000 clones listed, less than 80% were seen once; the top ten hold about 9.2%. Every patient had relapsed following autologous stem cell transplantation, and cohorts differed in brentuximab vedotin exposure. The source was peripheral blood mononuclear cells (PBMCs), collected before the second cycle of nivolumab. These receptor sequences come from a human donor with classical Hodgkin lymphoma.

This chain joins TRBV6-5 and TRBJ2-7, with TRBD1 as a possible D gene (5 bases). Germline V lookup: CDR1 MNHEY, CDR2 SVGAGI. The germline V and J ends were trimmed by 0 bases and 6 bases, with 15 bases remaining between them. There are 15 residues in the CDR3. In DNA form, the CDR3 reads TGTGCCAGCAGTTACTCGAGTGCAGGGCTCAGCGAGCAGTACTTC. Protein: CASSYSSAGLSEQYF.

The chain combines TRBV9 with TRBJ2-5, with D unresolved. CDR3 length: 15 amino acids. Germline V lookup: CDR1 SGDLS, CDR2 YYNGEE. Trimming shortened V by 0 bases and J by 1 base, and 10 bases separated the two germline ends. CDR3 loop: CASSVGPAIQETQYF. The CDR3 bases are TGTGCCAGCAGCGTAGGTCCAGCTATCCAAGAGACCCAGTACTTC.

Turning to this clone: A much larger clone sits a single nucleotide away, making a read error possible. The chain carries TRBV6-1 and TRBJ2-5; D ambiguous. Germline CDR1 MNHNS, CDR2 SASEGT. CDR3 length equals 11 residues. The V and J ends lost 6 bases and 0 bases respectively, with 2 bases between them. CDR3 residues: CASRYQETQYF. The DNA of the CDR3 is TGTGCCAGCAGATACCAAGAGACCCAGTACTTC.

The sample holds a few counts of this clone. The V gene is TRBV6-5, the J gene TRBJ2-2; D possibly matches TRBD1 or TRBD2 (7 bases each). The germline V gene has CDR1 MNHEY and CDR2 SVGAGI. The ends were cut back, 10 bases at V and 3 bases at J, with 12 bases in the middle. This CDR3 spans 13 amino acids. The CDR3 spells CATQGGDTGELFF. The DNA for the CDR3 is TGTGCCACCCAGGGGGGGGACACCGGGGAGCTGTTTTTT.

V and J are TRBV28 and TRBJ2-5, with 9 bases identical to TRBD2. V trimming: 6 bases; J trimming: 1 base; junction bases outside the gene matches: 9. Germline values: CDR1 MDHEN, CDR2 SYDVKM. CDR3 length equals 16 residues. CDR3 sequence reads: CASRSLAGILQETQYF. For the CDR3, the DNA is TGTGCCAGCAGGTCCCTAGCGGGGATCCTCCAAGAGACCCAGTACTTC.

J is TRBJ2-7 and V is TRBV28; D unresolved. The CDR3 runs 13 residues. V shed 5 bases and J shed 2 bases, with 10 bases lying between them. Looked up from germline, CDR1 is MDHEN and CDR2 is SYDVKM. The CDR3 nucleotides read TGTGCCAGCAGTGTGACACCAGCCTACGAGCAGTACTTC. This sequence encodes CASSVTPAYEQYF.

This clone has only a few counts. The gene calls are TRBV7-2 and TRBJ1-2; D may be TRBD1 (6 bases). Between the trimmed V and J ends, which lost 8 bases and 8 bases, there was a span of 27 bases. CDR3 length: 16 amino acids. Per germline, CDR1 SGHTA and CDR2 FQGNSA. CDR3 sequence reads: CASAELSQGHLRGYTF. DNA for the CDR3: TGTGCCAGCGCTGAGTTGTCACAGGGCCACCTTCGAGGCTACACCTTC.

This clone was recorded a few times. Compared with germline, one end of the junction differs, possibly owing to a read error. J is TRBJ2-4 and V is TRBV18; 9 positions agree with TRBD1. This CDR3 region has 12 residues. The germline V gene has CDR1 KGHSH and CDR2 LQKENI. CDR3 DNA sequence: TGTGCCAGCTCACCACGGTCGGGACAGGGTTCCTTC. Encoded protein: CASSPRSGQGSF.

This clone occurred once. The chain links TRBV28 to TRBJ1-2; D might be TRBD1 (5 bases). Germline V gives CDR1 MDHEN, CDR2 SYDVKM. V lost 6 bases to trimming and J lost 2 bases, with 10 bases between them. The CDR3 is 13 amino acids. CDR3 region: CASRSQGNYGYTF. In DNA form, the CDR3 reads TGTGCCAGCAGGTCCCAGGGAAACTATGGCTACACCTTC.

V gene TRBV18 combines with J gene TRBJ1-3; 8 bases fit TRBD1. Per germline, CDR1 KGHSH and CDR2 LQKENI. This CDR3 comprises 14 residues. V gave up 3 bases and J gave up 2 bases; unmatched junction bases: 0. CDR3 residues: CASSPDRAGNTIYF. As DNA, the CDR3 is TGTGCCAGCTCACCGGACAGGGCTGGAAACACCATATATTTT.

The V call is TRBV4-1, the J call TRBJ1-1; D unresolved. Germline assignment: CDR1 MGHRA and CDR2 YSYEKL. The CDR3 sequence is 16 residues long. Deletions cut 0 bases from V and 4 bases from J, with 15 bases between. The CDR3 loop reads CASSQDGIPRGTEAFF. The CDR3 DNA follows: TGCGCCAGCAGCCAAGATGGGATTCCTCGCGGCACTGAAGCTTTCTTT.

The V gene is TRBV5-1, the J gene TRBJ2-1; D remains ambiguous. In germline, CDR1 is SGHRS, CDR2 YFSETQ. With 3 bases removed from V and 12 bases from J, the gap between germline ends came to 16 bases. The CDR3 is made up of 13 amino acids. The CDR3 DNA reads as TGCGCCAGCAGCTCTGGGCCCGCCCGGTTGCAGTTCTTC. Amino acid sequence: CASSSGPARLQFF.

This chain uses TRBV18 with TRBJ2-3; D remains unclear. Trimming removed 3 bases from V and 2 bases from J, with 9 bases in between. Looked up from germline, CDR1 is KGHSH and CDR2 is LQKENI. The CDR3 spans 14 residues. CDR3 amino acids: CASSPDAHTDTQYF. The CDR3 nucleotides are TGTGCCAGCTCACCGGACGCACACACAGATACGCAGTATTTT.

The chain joins TRBV11-2 to TRBJ2-5; D not certain. The CDR3 spans 15 residues. Germline V lookup: CDR1 SGHAT, CDR2 FQNNGV. V was trimmed by 1 base and J by 0 bases, leaving 9 bases between them. DNA for the CDR3: TGTGCCAGCAGCTTAGTCAGCCAGTACCAAGAGACCCAGTACTTC. Translating it yields CASSLVSQYQETQYF.

The rearrangement uses TRBV7-9 and TRBJ2-7; D not resolved. CDR3 length: 15 residues. Between the trimmed V and J ends, which lost 1 base and 2 bases, there was a span of 12 bases. Germline assignment: CDR1 SEHNR and CDR2 FQNEAQ (reference sequence). The CDR3 DNA sequence: TGTGCCAGCAGCTTAGTGAGGTCAGGTCCCTACGAGCAGTACTTC. It codes for CASSLVRSGPYEQYF.

This clone was seen only once. The CDR3 sequence: CASSESLAAGDTQYF. The CDR3 DNA reads as TGTGCCAGCAGTGAATCTCTGGCCGCGGGAGATACGCAGTATTTT. J is TRBJ2-3 and V is TRBV25-1; TRBD2 might be the D (5 bases). Germline values: CDR1 MGHDK, CDR2 SYGVNS. V was trimmed by 1 base and J by 5 bases, leaving 13 bases between them. The CDR3 length is 15 residues.

The rearrangement joins TRBV9 to TRBJ2-3; 9 nucleotides agree with TRBD2. With V trimmed by 0 bases and J by 5 bases, 7 bases remained unmatched. Germline V lookup: CDR1 SGDLS, CDR2 YYNGEE. The CDR3 totals 16 residues. The CDR3 reads CASSVDAGGREDTQYF. CDR3 bases: TGTGCCAGCAGCGTAGATGCGGGAGGGCGTGAAGATACGCAGTATTTT.

The chain is built from TRBV5-4 and TRBJ2-5, with a possible D match to TRBD1 (6 bases). Germline V gene lookup returns CDR1 SGHNT and CDR2 YYREEE (reference sequence). The CDR3 sequence is 15 residues long. Trimming took off 2 bases at V and 1 base at J, with 12 bases between the two ends. DNA for the CDR3: TGTGCCAGCAGCTTAGTAGACAGGATCCAAGAGACCCAGTACTTC. This translates into CASSLVDRIQETQYF.

The chain couples TRBV7-8 to TRBJ2-7; 7 nucleotides align to TRBD1. Germline V gene lookup returns CDR1 SGHVS and CDR2 FQNEAQ. J was trimmed by 3 bases and V by 5 bases; bases with no gene match: 10. The CDR3 totals 15 residues. The DNA for the CDR3 is TGTGCCAGCAGCCCTAGGACAGGTACTCTCTACGAGCAGTACTTC. Encoded protein: CASSPRTGTLYEQYF.

This rearrangement joins TRBV6-6 to TRBJ1-1; tentatively, D is TRBD1 (5 bases). V was pared by 10 bases and J by 1 base, with 19 bases between. Germline CDR1 MNHNY, CDR2 SVGAGI (reference sequence). The CDR3 runs 15 residues. In DNA, the CDR3 is TGTGCCACAACCACACCTCGAACAGGGAACACTGAAGCTTTCTTT. Amino acid sequence: CATTTPRTGNTEAFF.

The chain is built from TRBV28 and TRBJ2-5, with 13 positions matching TRBD2. Per germline, CDR1 MDHEN and CDR2 SYDVKM. V was pared by 1 base and J by 5 bases, with 4 bases of the junction left unmatched. The CDR3 runs 16 residues. For the CDR3, the DNA is TGTGCCAGCAGTTTATTACTAGCGGGGGGGCGGGAGACCCAGTACTTC. The encoded protein is CASSLLLAGGRETQYF. Full variable domain (remainder filled in from reference TRBV28 and TRBJ2-5): DVKVTQSSRYLVKRTGEKVFLECVQDMDHENMFWYRQDPGLGLRLIYFSYDVKMKEKGDIPEGYSVSREKKERFSLILESASTNQTSMYLCASSLLLAGGRETQYFGPGTRLLVL.

The chain links TRBV2 to TRBJ1-1, with D perhaps TRBD1 (5 bases). Trimming took off 4 bases at V and 1 base at J, with 7 bases between the two ends. Germline V gene sequence: CDR1 SNHLY, CDR2 FYNNEI. The CDR3 spans 13 residues. The CDR3 DNA follows: TGTGCCAGCAGTGTACAGGCGAACACTGAAGCTTTCTTT. The encoded protein is CASSVQANTEAFF.

This clone appeared a single time. The chain is built from TRBV21-1 and TRBJ2-1; the D call TRBD1 from the table was never checked on the DNA. TRBV21-1 is listed as a pseudogene. The length of the CDR3 is 17 residues. The chain's CDR3 is CASSKPGTASTYNEQFF. Here the CDR3 DNA reads TGTGCCAGCAGCAAGCCCGGGACAGCAAGCACCTACAATGAGCAGTTCTTC.

The rearrangement links TRBV18 to TRBJ1-4; no reliable D call. This CDR3 is 14 amino acids long. Trimming took 2 bases from V and 6 from J, leaving 10 bases between them. From germline, CDR1 is KGHSH and CDR2 LQKENI. The CDR3 reads CASSPVTYDEKLFF. CDR3 sequence (DNA): TGTGCCAGCTCACCAGTGACGTACGATGAAAAACTGTTTTTT.

This clone was found once. The chain recombines TRBV19 with TRBJ1-4, with D tentatively TRBD1 (5 bases). CDR1 and CDR2 from the germline V gene are LNHDA and SQIVND (reference sequence). The CDR3 spans 15 residues. V was shortened by 1 base and J by 6 bases, with 12 bases between the two germline ends. CDR3 region: CASSIVWGTDEKLFF. The CDR3 DNA reads as TGTGCCAGTAGTATAGTTTGGGGGACGGATGAAAAACTGTTTTTT.